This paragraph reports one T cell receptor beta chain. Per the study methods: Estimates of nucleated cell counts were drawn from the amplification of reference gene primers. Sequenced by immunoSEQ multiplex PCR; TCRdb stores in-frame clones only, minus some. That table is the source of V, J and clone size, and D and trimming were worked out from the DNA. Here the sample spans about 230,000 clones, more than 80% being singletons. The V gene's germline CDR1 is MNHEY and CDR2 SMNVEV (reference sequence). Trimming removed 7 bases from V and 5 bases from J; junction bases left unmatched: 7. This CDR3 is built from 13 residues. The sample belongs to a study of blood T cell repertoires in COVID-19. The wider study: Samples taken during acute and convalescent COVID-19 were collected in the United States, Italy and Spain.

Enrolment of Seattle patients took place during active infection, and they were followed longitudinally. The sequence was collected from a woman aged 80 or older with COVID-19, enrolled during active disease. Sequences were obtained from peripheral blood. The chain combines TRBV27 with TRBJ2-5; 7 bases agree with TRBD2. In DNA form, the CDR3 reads TGTGCCAGCAAGATCCAGGGAGGGGAGACCCAGTACTTC. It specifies CASKIQGGETQYF.